Here is one T cell receptor (beta chain) with its context. The antigen is not known. The data are from a study of T cells in Graves' hyperthyroidism and ophthalmopathy. This CDR3 has 13 residues. CDR1 is GTSNPN, CDR2 SVGIG, per germline (reference sequence). The V and J ends lost 5 bases and 0 bases respectively, with 8 bases between them. General observations from the study: Most clonotypes expanded in the thyroid (above 0.001) were also present in blood. A model of 13 V-J features distinguished ophthalmopathy from stable hyperthyroidism.

RNA transcripts gave rise to amplified TCR beta CDR3 regions. The HTBI primer set served for first-round RT-PCR of the TCR CDR3. One entry per CDR3 protein, called by TCRdb with MiXCR from the multiplex PCR reads. This table has more than 600,000 distinct CDR3 sequences, over 15% appearing once. A patient was excluded if there was uncontrolled infection, other autoimmune disease, pregnancy or lactation. The receptor was derived from a man aged 18 to 29 with Graves' hyperthyroidism. The J gene is TRBJ2-1, the V gene TRBV30; possible D gene TRBD2, 6 bases. Sequencing was carried out using blood. Written as DNA, the CDR3 is TGTGCCTGGCTAGCGTACTCCTACAATGAGCAGTTCTTC. It is translated as CAWLAYSYNEQFF. Supplemented by reference TRBV30 and TRBJ2-1, the full variable domain reads SQTIHQWPATLVQPVGSPLSLECTVEGTSNPNLYWYRQAAGRGLQLLFYSVGIGQISSEVPQNLSASRPQDRQFILSSKKLLLSDSGFYLCAWLAYSYNEQFFGPGTRLTVL.